Included here is one TCR beta chain sequence, with context. Its antigen remains unidentified. The data are from a study of cytomegalovirus exposure and HLA in healthy donors. Study information: About 85 million unique TCRs from HLA-typed donors were held in an early release of data.

PCR primers comprised 60 Vbeta and 13 Jbeta primers. Repertoires were generated with immunoSEQ multiplex PCR, while TCRdb's copy carries only in-frame clones and drops some. The table has approximately 170,000 clones, almost 75% seen once; the top ten hold approximately 3.1%. Study-wide results and caveats: Reports described diagnosis of cytomegalovirus status by the classifier as highly specific and sensitive. The likely origin of a cluster of highly shared sequence variants was a sequencing artifact. Versus the roughly 690-donor mean, an Asian-associated ancestry cluster reportedly showed fewer N-insertions in a later analysis.

Germline V lookup: CDR1 MNHNS, CDR2 SASEGT. The CDR3 totals 14 residues. The junction had 3 bases not matched to a gene; V was cut back by 6 bases and J by 5 bases. The chain joins TRBV6-1 to TRBJ2-7; 14 bases are a match to TRBD2. The sample taken for sequencing was PBMCs. The clonotype was recovered from a woman aged 25 to 39 in good health and CMV-seropositive. CDR3 DNA sequence: TGTGCCAGCAGGGGGACTAGCGGGAGCGACGAGCAGTACTTC. Amino acid sequence: CASRGTSGSDEQYF.